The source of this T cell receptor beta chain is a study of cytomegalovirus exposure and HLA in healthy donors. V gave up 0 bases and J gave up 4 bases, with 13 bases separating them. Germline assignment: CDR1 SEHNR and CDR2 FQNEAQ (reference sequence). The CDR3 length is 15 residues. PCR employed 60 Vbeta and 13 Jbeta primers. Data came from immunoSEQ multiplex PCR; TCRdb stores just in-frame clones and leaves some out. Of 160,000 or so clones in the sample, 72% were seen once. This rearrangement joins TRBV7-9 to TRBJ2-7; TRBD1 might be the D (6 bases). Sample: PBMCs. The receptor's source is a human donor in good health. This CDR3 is CASSLAKLGHYEQYF. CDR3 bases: TGTGCCAGCAGCTTAGCGAAGCTGGGACATTACGAGCAGTACTTC.